The clone carrying this T cell receptor beta chain is deemed medium-sized. One junction end does not reproduce the germline sequence, and a read error may be involved. Each CDR3 protein gets one entry after TCRdb re-called the reads with MiXCR. The data show about 2,300 distinct CDR3 sequences, roughly 6.1% seen once. The germline V gene has CDR1 SSHAT and CDR2 FNYEAQ (reference sequence). The CDR3 contains 15 residues. This sample stems from a study of type 1 regulatory T cells. Whole-study context: T-allo10 is an in vitro-generated, Tr1-enriched CD4 T cell product specific for alloantigen.

This rearrangement joins TRBV7-7 to TRBJ2-1; D is possibly TRBD1 (5 bases). This TCR came from a human donor in good health. The sequenced sample was CD4+ T cells, either the whole sample or a sorted fraction (not recorded which). Here the CDR3 DNA reads TGTGCTAGCAGCTTAGGGAACATCAAGGGGCATGAGCAGTTCTTC. Translating it yields CASSLGNIKGHEQFF.